These T cell receptor beta chains were read from a single sample in a study of blood T cell repertoires in COVID-19. Some clones are missing from TCRdb's copy, which holds only in-frame ones; the method was immunoSEQ multiplex PCR. Seen here are 110,000 to 150,000 clones, about nine tenths observed once, and the top ten hold around 4.2%. The sequenced sample was PBMCs or T cells enriched from blood (not recorded which). These receptors were obtained from a man aged 45 to 65 who had recovered from COVID-19. Each CDR3 is given with its conserved first and last residue. D genes are given only for firm matches. Some rows mark clone size as missing; the rest say once, few, many or name a class of expanded clone.

d_call j_call v_call cdr3_length clone_size cdr3_aa cdr3_nt
. TRBJ1-5 TRBV18 16 . CASSPDPVYSNQPQHF TGTGCCAGCTCACCTGATCCAGTTTATAGCAATCAGCCCCAGCATTTT
. TRBJ1-4 TRBV2 16 . CASHKGREGPGEKLFF TGTGCCAGCCACAAGGGCAGGGAGGGGCCGGGAGAAAAACTGTTTTTT
TRBD1 TRBJ1-2 TRBV7-9 17 . CASSLVGTGGPGYGYTF TGTGCCAGCAGCTTAGTTGGGACAGGGGGCCCAGGGTATGGCTACACCTTC
TRBD1 TRBJ1-5 TRBV18 15 . CASSSSGTADQPQHF TGTGCCAGCTCATCTTCCGGGACAGCTGATCAGCCCCAGCATTTT
. TRBJ2-5 TRBV4-1 16 . CASSPLTAKFQETQYF TGCGCCAGCAGCCCGTTGACAGCTAAGTTCCAAGAGACCCAGTACTTC
TRBD1 TRBJ1-3 TRBV7-8 17 once CASSRGQGAFSGNTIYF TGTGCCAGCAGCCGAGGACAGGGGGCCTTCTCTGGAAACACCATATATTTT
. TRBJ2-5 TRBV5-1 14 . CASRPQGGQETQYF TGCGCCAGCAGACCTCAGGGTGGGCAAGAGACCCAGTACTTC
. TRBJ2-5 TRBV6-5 14 . CASSYGGNQETQYF TGTGCCAGCAGTTACGGAGGGAACCAAGAGACCCAGTACTTC
TRBD1 TRBJ1-6 TRBV10-3 15 . CAISETGGENSPLHF TGTGCCATCAGTGAGACAGGGGGCGAAAATTCACCCCTCCACTTT
TRBD2 TRBJ2-1 TRBV5-1 14 . CASSPGGGYNEQFF TGCGCCAGCAGCCCCGGGGGGGGGTACAATGAGCAGTTCTTC
. TRBJ1-6 TRBV2 13 once CASIGGGNSPLHF TGTGCCAGCATCGGGGGGGGTAATTCACCCCTCCACTTT
. TRBJ1-2 TRBV6-5 14 few CASSYVLGAGGYTF TGTGCCAGCAGTTACGTCCTTGGGGCAGGCGGCTACACCTTC
. TRBJ2-5 TRBV7-8 11 . CASSPGETQYF TGTGCCAGCAGCCCAGGGGAGACCCAGTACTTC
TRBD1 TRBJ1-2 TRBV7-9 15 . CASSSRDRVNYGYTF TGTGCCAGCAGCTCCCGGGACAGGGTAAACTATGGCTACACCTTC
TRBD2 TRBJ2-7 TRBV10-1 17 . CASSRGSCGRTLYEQYF TGCGCCAGCAGTAGAGGGTCGTGCGGGAGGACTCTATACGAGCAGTACTTC
TRBD1 TRBJ1-2 TRBV4-3 14 . CASSQEGTAYGYTF TGCGCCAGCAGCCAAGAAGGGACAGCCTATGGCTACACCTTC
. TRBJ1-2 TRBV28 16 . CASSFLGTTSNYGYTF TGTGCCAGCAGTTTTCTTGGGACAACATCTAACTATGGCTACACCTTC
. TRBJ1-2 TRBV7-9 13 . CASSLVRGDGYTF TGTGCCAGCAGCTTAGTAAGGGGTGACGGCTACACCTTC
TRBD1 TRBJ1-5 TRBV6-6 15 . CASSEDRVVLQPQHF TGTGCCAGCAGCGAAGACAGGGTTGTTCTACAGCCCCAGCATTTT